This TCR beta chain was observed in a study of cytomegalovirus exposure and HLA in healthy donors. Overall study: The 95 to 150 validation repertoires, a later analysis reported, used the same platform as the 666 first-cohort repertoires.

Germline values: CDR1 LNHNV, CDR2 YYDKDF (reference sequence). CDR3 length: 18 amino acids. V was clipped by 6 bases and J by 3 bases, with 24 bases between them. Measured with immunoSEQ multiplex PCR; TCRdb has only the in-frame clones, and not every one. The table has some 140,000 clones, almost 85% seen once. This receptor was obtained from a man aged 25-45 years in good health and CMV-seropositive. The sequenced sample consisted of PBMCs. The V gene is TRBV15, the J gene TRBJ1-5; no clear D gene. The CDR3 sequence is CATSRAVIERVNNQPQHF. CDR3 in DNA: TGTGCCACCAGTCGGGCGGTGATCGAGAGGGTGAACAATCAGCCCCAGCATTTT.